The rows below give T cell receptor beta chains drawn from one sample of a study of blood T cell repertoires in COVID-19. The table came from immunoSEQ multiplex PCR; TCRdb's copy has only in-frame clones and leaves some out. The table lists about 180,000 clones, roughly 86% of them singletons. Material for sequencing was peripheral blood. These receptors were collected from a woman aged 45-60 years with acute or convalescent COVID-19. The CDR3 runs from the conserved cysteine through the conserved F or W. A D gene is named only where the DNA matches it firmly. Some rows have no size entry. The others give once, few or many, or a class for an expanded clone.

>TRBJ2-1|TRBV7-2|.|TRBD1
TGTGCCAGCAGCTTAGTGACAGGGGATGAGCAGTTCTTC
CASSLVTGDEQFF
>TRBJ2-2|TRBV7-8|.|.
TGTGCCAGCAGCCAGGGACTCTGGGGGGAGACCGGGGAGCTGTTTTTT
CASSQGLWGETGELFF
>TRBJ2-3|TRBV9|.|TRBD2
TGTGCCAGCAGCTTTACTAGCGGGAGAGTGAATACGCAGTATTTT
CASSFTSGRVNTQYF
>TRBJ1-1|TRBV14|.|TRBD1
TGTGCCAGCAGCACACAGGGGATGAACACTGAAGCTTTCTTT
CASSTQGMNTEAFF
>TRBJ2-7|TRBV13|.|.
TGTGCCAGCAGCTCCAACTCCGGACACCAAACCGGCGAGCAGTACTTC
CASSSNSGHQTGEQYF
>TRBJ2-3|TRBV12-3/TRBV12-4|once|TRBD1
TGTGCCAGCAGGGCTTGGGACAGGACGCAGTATTTT
CASRAWDRTQYF
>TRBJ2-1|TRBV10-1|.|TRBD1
TGCGCCACCAACCGGGACAGGGCCTACAATGAGCAGTTCTTC
CATNRDRAYNEQFF
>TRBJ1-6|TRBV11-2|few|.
TGTGCCAGCAGCTTATATCGGTCCGAAAATTCACCCCTCCACTTT
CASSLYRSENSPLHF
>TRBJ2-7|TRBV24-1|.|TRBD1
TGTGCCACCAGTGACCCTGGACAGGGGCGACCCTACGAGCAGTACTTC
CATSDPGQGRPYEQYF
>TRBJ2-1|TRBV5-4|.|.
TGTGCCAGCAGCAACGGACAAACCACCTACAATGAGCAGTTCTTC
CASSNGQTTYNEQFF
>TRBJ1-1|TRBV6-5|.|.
TGTGCCAGCACCCTGGGGGGGCGTACTGAAGCTTTCTTT
CASTLGGRTEAFF
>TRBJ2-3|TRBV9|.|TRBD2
TGTGCCAGCAGCGTAGAGCCGGGAGGAGATACGCAGTATTTT
CASSVEPGGDTQYF
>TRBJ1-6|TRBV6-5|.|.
TGTGCCAGCAGCCGACAGGAGAATAATTCACCCCTCCACTTT
CASSRQENNSPLHF
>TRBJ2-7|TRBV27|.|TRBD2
TGTGCCAGCAGTCCGGGACTAGCGGCCTCCTACGAGCAGTACTTC
CASSPGLAASYEQYF
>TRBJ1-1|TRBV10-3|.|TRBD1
TGTGCCATCGGCTGGGACAGGGGCAACACTGAAGCTTTCTTT
CAIGWDRGNTEAFF
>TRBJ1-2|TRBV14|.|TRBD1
TGTGCCAGCAGCCAAGGACAGGGGTACAACTATGGCTACACCTTC
CASSQGQGYNYGYTF
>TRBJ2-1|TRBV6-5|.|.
TGTGCCAGCAGCTACTCGACAGGGGAGGGTGGTGAGCAGTTCTTC
CASSYSTGEGGEQFF